These 7 T cell receptor beta chains share one sample of origin, sequenced in a study of blood T cell repertoires in COVID-19. The table came from immunoSEQ multiplex PCR; TCRdb's copy has only in-frame clones and leaves some out. The sample yields 60,000 to 65,000 clones, 72% seen once. Sequenced material: peripheral blood. The origin of the receptors is a woman aged 70-85 years with COVID-19, enrolled during active disease.

The chain has TRBV5-1 and TRBJ2-3, with TRBD2 matching 10 bases. The ends lost 3 bases at V and 4 bases at J; junction bases unmatched: 8. This CDR3 comprises 16 residues. Per the germline V gene, CDR1 is SGHRS and CDR2 is YFSETQ. CDR3: CASSSPPSGGADTQYF. CDR3 DNA: TGCGCCAGCAGCTCCCCTCCTAGCGGGGGCGCAGATACGCAGTATTTT.

This clone was seen a handful of times. This chain uses TRBV7-9 with TRBJ2-5; a weak D match, TRBD2 (6 bases). V was shortened by 6 bases and J by 4 bases, with 9 bases between the two germline ends. Germline V CDR1 and CDR2: SEHNR, FQNEAQ (reference sequence). CDR3 size: 12 residues. The chain's CDR3 is CASRGLSETQYF. CDR3 nucleotide sequence: TGTGCCAGCAGGGGACTCTCAGAGACCCAGTACTTC.

This chain joins TRBV24-1 and TRBJ1-2, with D unresolved. Between the trimmed V and J ends, which lost 2 bases and 5 bases, there was a span of 8 bases. The CDR3 is made up of 13 amino acids. Germline lookup yields CDR1 KGHDR and CDR2 SFDVKD. The CDR3 coding sequence is TGTGCCACCAGTGATTGGGGAGGGTATGGCTACACCTTC. This sequence encodes CATSDWGGYGYTF.

This chain links TRBV2 with TRBJ1-1; D may be TRBD1 (5 bases). Trimming removed 4 bases at V and 0 bases at J, with 9 bases between. This CDR3 contains 14 residues. The V gene's germline CDR1 is SNHLY and CDR2 FYNNEI. CDR3 region: CASSVGGVNTEAFF. The CDR3 nucleotides read TGTGCCAGCAGTGTGGGAGGGGTGAACACTGAAGCTTTCTTT.

The chain joins TRBV29-1 to TRBJ2-3, with TRBD2 matching over 8 bases. Looked up from germline, CDR1 is SQVTM and CDR2 is ANQGSEA. The CDR3 spans 14 residues. V lost 6 bases to trimming and J lost 4 bases; unmatched junction nucleotides: 9. The CDR3 spells CSVLKRELSDTQYF. The CDR3 DNA is TGCAGCGTCCTAAAGCGGGAGCTCTCAGATACGCAGTATTTT.

J is TRBJ1-1 and V is TRBV11-3; maybe TRBD1 (5 bases). The CDR3 spans 14 residues. Germline V gene sequence: CDR1 SGHNT, CDR2 YENEEA. Trimming stripped 11 bases from V and 5 bases from J, with 21 bases between. For the CDR3, the DNA is TGTGCCTCCCACCAAGCGGGGGAGAGGACTGAAGCTTTCTTT. Translation: CASHQAGERTEAFF.

The table lists this clone with a count of one. The CDR3 is CASSQSQGAEAFF. As DNA, the CDR3 is TGCGCCAGCAGCCAATCACAGGGCGCTGAAGCTTTCTTT. This chain connects TRBV4-3 to TRBJ1-1, with D possibly being TRBD1 (6 bases). The CDR3 is 13 residues long. Germline CDR1 and CDR2: LGHNA and YSLEER. Trimming stripped 2 bases from V and 6 bases from J, with 10 bases between.